Listed below are T cell receptor beta chains from one sample, sequenced in a study of ipilimumab plus nivolumab after autologous stem cell transplantation. Sequenced by immunoSEQ multiplex PCR; TCRdb stores in-frame clones only, minus some. The sample includes just over 40,000 clones, 80% to 95% of them seen just once. The input for sequencing was PBMCs, taken in a trial of ipilimumab plus nivolumab as post-transplant consolidation. Receptors were obtained from a male donor with multiple myeloma. Each CDR3 is given with its conserved first and last residue. Each record gives: J gene, D gene, clone size, V gene, CDR3 protein, CDR3 DNA. D genes are given only for firm matches. Clone size is shown for a subset of rows, as once, few, many or a class of expanded clone.

J: TRBJ2-3
D: TRBD1
size: NA
V: TRBV5-1
CDR3: CASSLPTGEGATDTQYF
DNA: TGCGCCAGCAGCTTACCCACAGGGGAAGGGGCTACAGATACGCAGTATTTT

J: TRBJ2-5
D: NA
size: NA
V: TRBV7-8
CDR3: CASSLGRSQETQYF
DNA: TGTGCCAGCAGCTTAGGGAGGTCCCAAGAGACCCAGTACTTC

J: TRBJ2-7
D: NA
size: NA
V: TRBV14
CDR3: CASSQGRLASEQYF
DNA: TGTGCCAGCAGCCAAGGGCGCCTAGCCTCCGAGCAGTACTTC

J: TRBJ2-7
D: TRBD1
size: NA
V: TRBV7-6
CDR3: CASSSGQGKQYF
DNA: TGTGCCAGCAGCTCCGGACAGGGAAAGCAGTACTTC

J: TRBJ1-3
D: TRBD1
size: NA
V: TRBV6-1
CDR3: CASSMDRERNTIYF
DNA: TGTGCCAGCAGCATGGACAGGGAAAGAAACACCATATATTTT

J: TRBJ1-2
D: NA
size: few
V: TRBV5-1
CDR3: CASSLAEGGGGYTF
DNA: TGCGCCAGCAGCTTGGCCGAGGGGGGTGGTGGCTACACCTTC

J: TRBJ1-2
D: NA
size: NA
V: TRBV5-1
CDR3: CASSFDQAGGYTF
DNA: TGCGCCAGCAGCTTTGACCAGGCGGGAGGCTACACCTTC

J: TRBJ2-3
D: NA
size: NA
V: TRBV19
CDR3: CASRRAGSTDTDTQYF
DNA: TGTGCCAGCAGAAGGGCCGGGAGCACGGACACAGATACGCAGTATTTT

J: TRBJ1-2
D: NA
size: NA
V: TRBV6-6
CDR3: CASSYGKGKGYTF
DNA: TGTGCCAGCAGTTACGGGAAGGGGAAGGGTTACACCTTC

J: TRBJ2-3
D: TRBD1
size: NA
V: TRBV6-5
CDR3: CASRYDRGREDTQYF
DNA: TGTGCCAGCAGATATGACAGGGGGCGTGAAGATACGCAGTATTTT

J: TRBJ2-1
D: NA
size: NA
V: TRBV11-2
CDR3: CASSFPGRTGEQFF
DNA: TGTGCCAGCAGCTTCCCCGGGAGAACGGGTGAGCAGTTCTTC

J: TRBJ2-1
D: NA
size: NA
V: TRBV7-8
CDR3: CASSLGGRASEQFF
DNA: TGTGCCAGCAGCTTAGGGGGACGGGCATCTGAGCAGTTCTTC

J: TRBJ2-7
D: TRBD2
size: NA
V: TRBV18
CDR3: CASSPRRAGGPNFSYEQYF
DNA: TGTGCCAGCTCACCCCGCCGAGCGGGAGGGCCAAACTTCTCCTACGAGCAGTACTTC

J: TRBJ1-1
D: TRBD1
size: NA
V: TRBV29-1
CDR3: CSVAAGTGNTEAFF
DNA: TGCAGCGTTGCTGCCGGGACAGGAAACACTGAAGCTTTCTTT

J: TRBJ1-2
D: NA
size: NA
V: TRBV29-1
CDR3: CSAGPNYGYTF
DNA: TGCAGCGCCGGACCTAACTATGGCTACACCTTC

J: TRBJ1-2
D: NA
size: NA
V: TRBV6-1
CDR3: CASRRFFDYGYTF
DNA: TGTGCCAGCAGGCGGTTCTTCGACTATGGCTACACCTTC

J: TRBJ2-3
D: NA
size: once
V: TRBV5-1
CDR3: CASSKLGDTQYF
DNA: TGCGCCAGCAGCAAACTAGGAGATACGCAGTATTTT

J: TRBJ1-3
D: NA
size: once
V: TRBV6-1
CDR3: CASSEDFGGVGITIYF
DNA: TGTGCCAGCAGTGAAGACTTCGGGGGCGTCGGAATCACCATATATTTT

J: TRBJ2-3
D: TRBD2
size: NA
V: TRBV9
CDR3: CASSSATSGGAWDTQYF
DNA: TGTGCCAGCAGCTCCGCGACTAGCGGGGGGGCCTGGGATACGCAGTATTTT

J: TRBJ2-1
D: NA
size: NA
V: TRBV5-1
CDR3: CASSPGWGRANNNEQFF
DNA: TGCGCCAGCAGCCCTGGTTGGGGCAGGGCGAACAACAATGAGCAGTTCTTC

J: TRBJ2-3
D: NA
size: NA
V: TRBV7-3
CDR3: CASSLTGEADTQYF
DNA: TGTGCCAGCAGCTTAACGGGGGAGGCAGATACGCAGTATTTT

J: TRBJ2-2
D: NA
size: NA
V: TRBV5-4
CDR3: CASSFYGSGELFF
DNA: TGTGCCAGCAGCTTTTATGGATCCGGGGAGCTGTTTTTT

J: TRBJ2-6
D: TRBD1
size: NA
V: TRBV7-9
CDR3: CASSLQGRSGANVLTF
DNA: TGTGCCAGCAGTCTACAGGGGCGCTCTGGGGCCAACGTCCTGACTTTC

J: TRBJ2-3
D: NA
size: NA
V: TRBV6-5
CDR3: CASTPGGTDTQYF
DNA: TGTGCCAGCACTCCTGGTGGCACAGATACGCAGTATTTT

J: TRBJ1-1
D: NA
size: NA
V: TRBV19
CDR3: CASSPRQPGGTEAFF
DNA: TGTGCCAGTAGTCCCCGCCAACCGGGGGGCACTGAAGCTTTCTTT

J: TRBJ1-3
D: NA
size: NA
V: TRBV2
CDR3: CASSVTGLSGNTIYF
DNA: TGTGCCAGCAGTGTCACGGGCCTCTCTGGAAACACCATATATTTT

J: TRBJ1-3
D: NA
size: once
V: TRBV29-1
CDR3: CSVERPGSGNTIYF
DNA: TGCAGCGTTGAACGGCCGGGATCTGGAAACACCATATATTTT

J: TRBJ2-4
D: TRBD1
size: NA
V: TRBV7-9
CDR3: CASSLAGQGAGHIQYF
DNA: TGTGCCAGCAGCTTAGCGGGACAGGGGGCAGGGCACATTCAGTACTTC

J: TRBJ2-1
D: NA
size: NA
V: TRBV9
CDR3: CASSGGSFSEQFF
DNA: TGTGCCAGCAGCGGAGGCAGCTTTAGTGAGCAGTTCTTC

J: TRBJ1-6
D: TRBD1
size: NA
V: TRBV30
CDR3: CAWSGGQDNSPLHF
DNA: TGTGCCTGGAGTGGGGGACAGGATAATTCACCCCTCCACTTT

J: TRBJ1-2
D: NA
size: NA
V: TRBV27
CDR3: CASSLGDQGKGGYTF
DNA: TGTGCCAGCAGTTTAGGGGATCAGGGAAAAGGTGGCTACACCTTC

J: TRBJ1-1
D: NA
size: NA
V: TRBV6-5
CDR3: CASSYGDSSTEAFF
DNA: TGTGCCAGCAGTTACGGTGATTCTAGCACTGAAGCTTTCTTT

J: TRBJ2-2
D: NA
size: NA
V: TRBV5-5
CDR3: CASSSGLQIGELFF
DNA: TGTGCCAGCAGCTCGGGACTCCAGATCGGGGAGCTGTTTTTT

J: TRBJ2-5
D: NA
size: NA
V: TRBV27
CDR3: CASSRVRAPQETQYF
DNA: TGTGCCAGCAGTCGTGTACGGGCGCCTCAAGAGACCCAGTACTTC

J: TRBJ1-4
D: NA
size: few
V: TRBV5-1
CDR3: CASSPLTEKKLFF
DNA: TGCGCCAGCAGCCCTCTGACAGAGAAAAAACTGTTTTTT

J: TRBJ2-3
D: NA
size: NA
V: TRBV28
CDR3: CASSLLGGIGDTQYF
DNA: TGTGCCAGCAGTTTATTAGGCGGAATTGGAGATACGCAGTATTTT

J: TRBJ2-7
D: NA
size: once
V: TRBV9
CDR3: CASSSSSYEQYF
DNA: TGTGCCAGCAGTTCGAGCTCCTACGAGCAGTACTTC

J: TRBJ2-5
D: TRBD2
size: NA
V: TRBV5-1
CDR3: CASSLGLAGTQETQYF
DNA: TGCGCCAGCAGCTTGGGCCTAGCGGGGACCCAAGAGACCCAGTACTTC

J: TRBJ1-5
D: NA
size: NA
V: TRBV19
CDR3: CASSAPEGGSNQPQHF
DNA: TGTGCCAGTAGTGCCCCAGAGGGGGGGAGCAATCAGCCCCAGCATTTT

J: TRBJ1-1
D: NA
size: few
V: TRBV6-4
CDR3: CASSDSSQCWRTEAFF
DNA: TGTGCCAGCAGTGACTCGAGCCAATGTTGGAGAACTGAAGCTTTCTTT

J: TRBJ2-3
D: NA
size: NA
V: TRBV6-6
CDR3: CASSYRWGGYTQYF
DNA: TGTGCCAGCAGTTACCGCTGGGGAGGATATACGCAGTATTTT